These 12 T cell receptor beta chains originate from one sample sequenced in a study of graft-versus-host responses after intestinal transplantation. Measured with immunoSEQ multiplex PCR; TCRdb has only the in-frame clones, and not every one. The sample yields around 19,000 clones, approximately 46% seen once. This material consisted of alloreactive CD4+ T cells from a mixed lymphocyte reaction culture, taken before intestinal transplant. The sample's subset: CFSE-low proliferating T cells sorted from roughly six-day pre-transplant mixed lymphocyte reaction (GvH or HvG direction). These receptors came from a human patient who received an intestinal transplant.

The chain joins TRBV2 to TRBJ2-3; TRBD2 aligns across 10 bases. This CDR3 has 15 amino acids. CDR1 and CDR2 from the germline V gene are SNHLY and FYNNEI. V lost 3 bases to trimming and J lost 3 bases; unmatched junction nucleotides: 3. CDR3 bases: TGTGCCAGCAGTGACACGGGACTAGCGACAGATACGCAGTATTTT. Its protein product is CASSDTGLATDTQYF. The complete variable domain, with remaining parts taken from reference TRBV2 and TRBJ2-3, reads EPEVTQTPSHQVTQMGQEVILRCVPISNHLYFYWYRQILGQKVEFLVSFYNNEISEKSEIFDDQFSVERPDGSNFTLKIRSTKLEDSAMYFCASSDTGLATDTQYFGPGTRLTVL.

This chain uses TRBV6-5 with TRBJ2-5; 12 bases fit TRBD2. Germline V gene sequence: CDR1 MNHEY, CDR2 SVGAGI. This CDR3 region has 16 residues. Trimming removed 2 bases from V and 3 bases from J; junction bases left unmatched: 4. The CDR3 is CASSYALAGGEETQYF. In nucleotides, the CDR3 is TGTGCCAGCAGTTACGCGCTAGCGGGGGGGGAAGAGACCCAGTACTTC.

The chain carries TRBV6-5 and TRBJ2-2; the D gene is possibly TRBD1 (5 bases). The CDR3 is made up of 14 amino acids. V shed 2 bases and J shed 5 bases, with 9 bases lying between them. Germline V gives CDR1 MNHEY, CDR2 SVGAGI. The CDR3 region has the DNA TGTGCCAGCAGTTACCTCAAGGGGACCGGGGAGCTGTTTTTT. Amino acid sequence: CASSYLKGTGELFF.

The V gene is TRBV19, the J gene TRBJ1-3; TRBD1 might be the D (6 bases). V lost 5 bases and J lost 2, with 16 bases in between. CDR1 is LNHDA and CDR2 is SQIVND in the germline V gene (reference sequence). The CDR3 totals 16 residues. The CDR3 nucleotides read TGTGCCAGTAGTTTCGGGCAGGGGACTACTGGAAACACCATATATTTT. This codes for CASSFGQGTTGNTIYF.

This clone was seen a few times. This chain joins TRBV7-9 and TRBJ2-1, with 9 bases lining up with TRBD1. This CDR3 contains 16 residues. Germline V gives CDR1 SEHNR, CDR2 FQNEAQ (reference sequence). Unmatched junction bases numbered 9, after V lost 7 bases and J lost 2 bases. The DNA of the CDR3 is TGTGCCAGCACCCTACAGGGGGCAGGGGCCTACAATGAGCAGTTCTTC. The encoded protein is CASTLQGAGAYNEQFF.

The V gene is TRBV6-6, the J gene TRBJ2-7; the match to TRBD2 covers 8 bases. The CDR3 sequence is 13 residues long. Germline CDR1 reads MNHNY; CDR2 reads SVGAGI (reference sequence). Losses at the gene ends were 8 bases for V and 3 bases for J; bases not matched to a gene: 6. The CDR3 DNA reads as TGTGCCAGCCGGGGGGGCTCTCTCTACGAGCAGTACTTC. This encodes CASRGGSLYEQYF.

This rearrangement joins TRBV7-8 to TRBJ2-5; TRBD2 matches 8 bases. This CDR3 contains 16 residues. Germline-derived CDR1 and CDR2 are SGHVS and FQNEAQ. J lost 5 bases, V lost 2 bases, and 10 bases had no gene match. This CDR3 reads CASSLSIAGHRETQYF. CDR3 nucleotides: TGTGCCAGCAGCTTAAGCATAGCGGGGCACCGGGAGACCCAGTACTTC.

The chain is built from TRBV19 and TRBJ1-2, with 7 bases matching TRBD1. The CDR3 consists of 13 residues. The germline CDR1 and CDR2 sequences are LNHDA and SQIVND (reference sequence). The trim removed 5 bases at V and 6 bases at J, leaving 6 bases unmatched. CDR3 sequence reads: CASSLQGRHGYTF. CDR3 sequence (DNA): TGTGCCAGTAGTTTACAGGGGCGCCATGGCTACACCTTC.

The V and J genes are TRBV18 and TRBJ1-1; a weak D match, TRBD1 (6 bases). Germline V lookup: CDR1 KGHSH, CDR2 LQKENI. V lost 8 bases and J lost 1, with 14 bases in between. The CDR3 extends over 14 amino acids. CDR3 nucleotides: TGTGCCAGCCAGGGGCTAGGGAAGAACACTGAAGCTTTCTTT. Protein sequence: CASQGLGKNTEAFF.

The chain is built from TRBV5-1 and TRBJ2-7, with D possibly TRBD2 on 6 matching bases. The germline V and J ends were trimmed by 0 bases and 6 bases, with 13 bases remaining between them. This CDR3 contains 14 residues. Per the germline V gene, CDR1 is SGHRS and CDR2 is YFSETQ. DNA for the CDR3: TGCGCCAGCAGCTTGGTCGGTCAGGAGGGCGAGCAGTACTTC. This sequence encodes CASSLVGQEGEQYF. The complete variable domain, with remaining parts taken from reference TRBV5-1 and TRBJ2-7, reads KAGVTQTPRYLIKTRGQQVTLSCSPISGHRSVSWYQQTPGQGLQFLFEYFSETQRNKGNFPGRFSGRQFSNSRSEMNVSTLELGDSALYLCASSLVGQEGEQYFGPGTRLTVT.

This clone appeared a single time. V and J are TRBV10-1 and TRBJ2-5; 10 bases are a match to TRBD2. CDR3 length equals 16 residues. Germline CDR1 WNHNN, CDR2 SYGVQD (reference sequence). After removal of 0 bases from V and 2 bases from J, the junction contained 3 bases not matched to a gene. In nucleotides, the CDR3 is TGCGCCAGCAGTGAGTCTGTTAGCGGGGGGCAAGAGACCCAGTACTTC. Its protein product is CASSESVSGGQETQYF.

The chain recombines TRBV7-2 with TRBJ2-7; perhaps TRBD2 as D (6 bases). The CDR3 totals 14 residues. In germline, CDR1 is SGHTA, CDR2 FQGNSA. V lost 7 bases and J lost 2, with 15 bases in between. CDR3 bases: TGTGCCAGCACAAAGGCGGGGTACACCTACGAGCAGTACTTC. Its protein product is CASTKAGYTYEQYF.